This record covers a single T cell receptor beta chain. Library preparation (for TCRbeta) was performed with unique molecular identifiers. TCRdb re-called the PCR reads through MiXCR, storing one row per CDR3 protein. The top ten clones hold less than 5% of a sample with over 550,000 distinct CDR3 sequences, approximately 10% of them seen once. The sample belongs to a study of T-cell reconstitution after alpha-beta-depleted transplantation in children. This specimen was PBMCs from the stem cell graft donor, taken from the stem cell graft. The sequence derives from a human donor who donated a stem cell graft to a child with acute myeloid leukemia.

This chain's CDR3 is CSARDWGREEETQYF. CDR3 bases: TGCAGTGCTAGAGATTGGGGGCGGGAGGAAGAGACCCAGTACTTC. The V and J genes are TRBV20-1 and TRBJ2-5, with 8 nucleotides matching TRBD2. Germline CDR1 and CDR2: DFQATT and SNEGSKA (reference sequence). There are 15 residues in the CDR3. V was pared by 0 bases and J by 3 bases, with 6 bases of the junction left unmatched.